This T cell receptor (beta chain) is drawn from a study of early T cells in non-severe SARS-CoV-2 infection. About the research overall: RNA in bulk from unsorted whole blood was sequenced, and chains were unpaired.

The TCR library protocol attached unique molecular identifiers to the individual cDNA molecules. TCRdb called the 5' RACE reads again in MiXCR, with one record for every CDR3 protein. The table has 70,000 to 85,000 distinct CDR3 sequences, 10% to 15% seen once. The V gene lost 3 bases and the J gene lost 10 bases, with 17 bases spanning the gap. The CDR3 has 15 residues. Germline V gene data show CDR1 as SGHNT and CDR2 as YYREEE (reference sequence). The chain is built from TRBV5-4 and TRBJ1-6; D call uncertain. The clonotype was recovered from an adult who was a healthcare worker with PCR-confirmed SARS-CoV-2 infection or an uninfected control (not recorded which). Material: whole blood. The CDR3 sequence: CASSSAGSLGSPLHF. DNA for the CDR3: TGTGCCAGCAGCTCGGCGGGGTCCCTCGGCTCACCCCTCCACTTT.